This T cell receptor (beta chain) was documented in a study of cytomegalovirus exposure and HLA in healthy donors. Background on the study: An early release of data contained 80 million to 85 million unique TCRs, which came from HLA-typed donors.

Overall study findings and caveats: Researchers reported from a later analysis that most CMV-associated TCR beta chains appeared HLA-restricted. Clonal expansion, a later analysis showed, was greater in HLA-associated TCR beta chains than in equally common others.

Remarks on this clone: Its antigen is still unknown. An end of the junction differs from the germline gene, which may be a read error.

The CDR3 is 15 amino acids. Germline-derived CDR1 and CDR2 are SEHNR and FQNEAQ (reference sequence). In the PCR, 60 Vbeta and 13 Jbeta primers were used. Per the study methods: As a later analysis found, there were about 80 million unique TCR beta chains, of which roughly 11 million were shared. Using immunoSEQ multiplex PCR, the repertoire was profiled, and TCRdb retains in-frame clones only, with some absent. V, J and clone size reflect that table, while D and trimming were determined from the DNA. The repertoire includes tens of thousands of clones, over 70% of them detected once, and about 2.9% sits in the top ten.

Sequencing was done on a sample of PBMCs. J is TRBJ2-7 and V is TRBV7-9; TRBD1 might be the D (5 bases). The TCR sequence derives from a man aged 50 to 59 in good health and CMV-seronegative. CDR3 amino acids: CSSSFETVALYEQYF. Here the CDR3 DNA reads TGTTCCAGCAGCTTTGAGACAGTGGCCCTCTACGAGCAGTACTTC.